This TCR beta chain was retrieved from a study of blood T cell repertoires in COVID-19. Study summary: The study drew acute and convalescent COVID-19 samples from the United States, Italy and Spain. The analysed material was cDNA or gDNA that came from T cells, B-cell-depleted T cells, or PBMCs.

Methods used by the authors: Nucleated cell number was recorded as an estimate derived from reference gene primer amplification. TCRdb's table, derived via immunoSEQ multiplex PCR, lists solely in-frame clones and lacks some. V and J calls and clone size are given by that table; D and trimming were obtained from the DNA. Of 100,000 to 120,000 clones listed, around four fifths were seen once; the top ten hold more than 15%. This sequence was found in an older woman with acute or convalescent COVID-19. Material: peripheral blood.

CDR3 amino acids: CASSRGTGKNIQYF. DNA of the CDR3: TGTGCCAGTAGCCGAGGGACAGGAAAAAACATTCAGTACTTC. The chain combines TRBV19 with TRBJ2-4; 8 nucleotides agree with TRBD1. In germline, CDR1 is LNHDA, CDR2 SQIVND (reference sequence). The CDR3 loop spans 14 amino acids. V gave up 6 bases and J gave up 4 bases; unmatched junction bases: 5. The full variable domain, completed using reference TRBV19 and TRBJ2-4, is DGGITQSPKYLFRKEGQNVTLSCEQNLNHDAMYWYRQDPGQGLRLIYYSQIVNDFQKGDIAEGYSVSREKKESFPLTVTSAQKNPTAFYLCASSRGTGKNIQYFGAGTRLSVL.